These 20 T cell receptor beta chains share one sample of origin, sequenced in a study of tumor-infiltrating lymphocytes in primary liver carcinoma. Unsorted bulk tissue of roughly 19-30 mg yielded co-extracted RNA and DNA. The authors made TCR beta cDNA from approximately 490 ng total RNA with a constant-region primer. ARM-PCR was slightly modified, and three nested multiplex PCR rounds with it gave rise to the TCR beta libraries. For around 11 cycles apiece, the opening two PCR rounds ran with TRBV1-TRBV30 forward primers and a C-beta reverse primer. TCRdb reanalysed the multiplex PCR reads using MiXCR and keeps one entry per CDR3 protein. The sample carries 75,000 to 80,000 distinct CDR3 sequences, approximately 62% recorded once. Sequenced input: tumor-adjacent normal liver tissue. The source is a middle-aged man with primary liver carcinoma and hepatitis B virus infection.

About this clonotype: The germline gene is not matched at one end of the junction; a read error may be the cause. The gene calls are TRBV6-5 and TRBJ2-5, with D perhaps being TRBD1 or TRBD2 (5 bases each). The germline V gene has CDR1 MNHEY and CDR2 SVGAGI. There are 15 residues in the CDR3. In nucleotides, the CDR3 is TGTACCAGCAGGCTCAACTCCGGGACGGAAGAGACCCAGTACTTC. As protein: CTSRLNSGTEETQYF.

Notes on this clonotype: One end of the junction fails to match germline, which may point to a read error. V usage is TRBV4-1 and J usage is TRBJ1-1, with D maybe TRBD1 (5 bases). CDR3 length: 12 residues. Germline CDR1 is MGHRA and CDR2 is YSYEKL. In DNA, the CDR3 is TGCGCCTGCAGAGGGCTGGGGACTGAATCTTTCTTT. Amino acids: CACRGLGTESFF.

The rearrangement links TRBV7-2 to TRBJ2-7, with D perhaps assigned TRBD1 or TRBD2 (5 bases each). The CDR3 has 14 amino acids. Trimming stripped 6 bases from V and 4 bases from J, with 16 bases between. Germline values: CDR1 SGHTA, CDR2 FQGNSA. For the CDR3, the DNA is TGTGCCAGCAGTTCCCAATTCGGGGCATACGAGCAGTACTTC. Amino acids: CASSSQFGAYEQYF. Looking up the rest from reference TRBV7-2 and TRBJ2-7 gives the full variable domain: GAGVSQSPSNKVTEKGKDVELRCDPISGHTALYWYRQSLGQGLEFLIYFQGNSAPDKSGLPSDRFSAERTGGSVSTLTIQRTQQEDSAVYLCASSSQFGAYEQYFGPGTRLTVT.

Regarding this clonotype: With a much larger clone just one base away, this may be a read error. This is likely a read error, given that the CDR3 carries no conserved phenylalanine or tryptophan at its end. The J gene is TRBJ2-7, the V gene TRBV9; 8 positions match TRBD1. Germline values: CDR1 SGDLS, CDR2 YYNGEE. Trimming cost V 0 bases and J 3 bases; bases outside gene matches: 5. This CDR3 is built from 15 residues. CDR3 region: CASSVGRQGIYEQYS. CDR3 DNA sequence: TGTGCCAGCAGCGTAGGAAGACAGGGGATCTACGAGCAGTACTCC.

The chain recombines TRBV6-6 with TRBJ1-2; 8 bases agree with TRBD1. The V and J ends lost 7 bases and 13 bases, in that order; junction bases with no gene match: 14. The CDR3 loop spans 13 amino acids. Per germline, CDR1 MNHNY and CDR2 SVGAGI (reference sequence). This CDR3 is CASTSGQAGGRTF. CDR3 in DNA: TGTGCCAGCACTTCGGGACAGGCAGGTGGCCGCACCTTC.

The V and J genes are TRBV11-2 and TRBJ2-1; no reliable D call. Per germline, CDR1 SGHAT and CDR2 FQNNGV. This CDR3 spans 11 amino acids. The DNA for the CDR3 is TGTGTCAGTAGCTTAGCAGTGATGGGGTTCTTC. Its translation: CVSSLAVMGFF.

J is TRBJ2-5 and V is TRBV28; D perhaps matches TRBD2 (6 bases). This CDR3 is built from 15 residues. CDR1 is MDHEN, CDR2 SYDVKM, per germline. The CDR3 here is CVNSPLGGTQETQYF. CDR3 sequence (DNA): TGTGTCAACAGTCCCCTTGGGGGGACGCAAGAGACCCAGTACTTC.

Comment on this clonotype: Germline and junction disagree at one end, which may indicate a read error. This chain joins TRBV11-3 and TRBJ2-1; D may be TRBD2 (6 bases). Germline assignment: CDR1 SGHNT and CDR2 YENEEA. This CDR3 is 15 amino acids long. In DNA form, the CDR3 reads TGTGCCAGCAGCCTGACTATCGGGAGTTACAATGTGCAGTTCTTC. It translates to CASSLTIGSYNVQFF.

In the case of this clonotype: One end of the junction fails to match germline, which may point to a read error. This chain links TRBV20-1 with TRBJ2-4; D not certain. The CDR3 is made up of 11 amino acids. CDR1 and CDR2 (germline): DFQATT, SNEGSKA (reference sequence). The CDR3 DNA reads TGCAGTGGCCCGGCTGGAAACATTCAGTGCTTC. It codes for CSGPAGNIQCF.

As for this clonotype: One end of the junction varies from germline; a read error may be responsible. The gene calls are TRBV6-5 and TRBJ2-5; TRBD1 matches at 8 bases. From germline, CDR1 is MNHEY and CDR2 SVGAGI. CDR3 size: 15 residues. In DNA, the CDR3 is TGTGGCAGCAGCTCGTACAGGGGGTTCCAAGAGACCCAATACTTC. Translated: CGSSSYRGFQETQYF.

A remark on this clonotype: One end of the junction is discordant with germline, which a read error may explain. CDR3 loop: CASSYRRQGVSYDYTF. The CDR3 nucleotides read TGTGCCAGCAGTTACCGACGACAGGGAGTTAGCTATGACTACACCTTC. V usage is TRBV6-5 and J usage is TRBJ1-2; the match to TRBD1 covers 7 bases. The CDR3 length is 16 residues. Germline loops: CDR1 MNHEY, CDR2 SVGAGI.

Only one count was recorded for this clonotype. A read error may account for a junction end that differs from germline. The V and J genes are TRBV6-2 or TRBV6-3 and TRBJ2-5; D is unclear. This CDR3 region has 15 residues. Germline assignment: CDR1 MNHEY and CDR2 SVGEGT. CDR3 loop: CARSSLRSPQETQYF. The CDR3 DNA reads TGTGCCAGAAGTTCCCTTAGGAGCCCCCAAGAGACCCAATACTTC.

The chain is built from TRBV5-6 and TRBJ2-7; D is unresolved. This CDR3 has 16 residues. Between the trimmed V and J ends, which lost 2 bases and 7 bases, there was a span of 22 bases. CDR1 SGHDT and CDR2 YYEEEE come from the germline V gene. CDR3 sequence (DNA): TGTGCCAGCAGCTTATTAAGCTACAGTCGGACGGTGGAGCAGTACTTC. Amino acids: CASSLLSYSRTVEQYF.

Details on this clonotype: One end of the junction varies from germline; a read error may be responsible. The chain carries TRBV29-1 and TRBJ2-2; 10 nucleotides match TRBD2. The CDR3 length is 15 residues. Germline loops: CDR1 SQVTM, CDR2 ANQGSEA. The CDR3 region is CSAGTSAANTGDLFF. Written as DNA, the CDR3 is TGCAGCGCTGGGACTAGCGCGGCGAACACCGGGGATCTGTTTTTT.

Concerning this clonotype: A much larger clone lies a single base off, so this may be a read error. The rearrangement uses TRBV28 and TRBJ1-5, with 9 bases fitting TRBD1. The germline CDR1 and CDR2 sequences are MDHEN and SYDVKM. Losses at the gene ends were 5 bases for V and 7 bases for J; bases not matched to a gene: 6. The CDR3 length is 14 residues. CDR3 loop: CASSMTGGTQPQHF. As DNA, the CDR3 is TGTGCCAGCAGTATGACAGGGGGAACGCAGCCCCAGCATTTT.

In the case of this clonotype: Possible read error: a much larger clone is one base away. The gene calls are TRBV21-1 and TRBJ2-5. TRBV21-1 is labeled a pseudogene. The CDR3 covers 16 residues. The CDR3 protein is CASSMLDTMHSETQYF. The CDR3 coding sequence is TGTGCCAGCAGCATGCTCGATACAATGCACTCGGAGACCCAGTACTTC.

This clonotype was seen repeatedly, ten times or more. This chain connects TRBV7-9 to TRBJ1-5, with 9 bases identical to TRBD1. CDR1 is SEHNR and CDR2 is FQNEAQ in the germline V gene (reference sequence). The V segment lost 4 bases and the J segment 4 bases; nucleotides outside the gene matches: 5. This CDR3 spans 15 amino acids. The CDR3 DNA reads TGTGCCAGCAGCTCAATGACAGGGGGGAATCAGCCCCAGCATTTT. It encodes CASSSMTGGNQPQHF.

In the case of this clonotype: With a much larger clone just one base away, this may be a read error. The genes are TRBV5-1 and TRBJ2-1, with 12 bases identical to TRBD1. Germline loops: CDR1 SGHRS, CDR2 YFSETQ. CDR3 length equals 17 residues. The CDR3 spells CASRSFSGTGGINEKFF. In nucleotides, the CDR3 is TGCGCCAGCAGAAGTTTCTCTGGGACAGGGGGCATCAATGAGAAGTTCTTC.

Comments on this clonotype: The junction and the germline gene differ at one end; a read error may be behind it. The genes are TRBV10-3 and TRBJ2-1; 7 nucleotides agree with TRBD2. The CDR3 sequence is 15 residues long. Germline V lookup: CDR1 ENHRY, CDR2 SYGVKD. The CDR3 sequence: CAISGVSGNVDEQFF. Written as DNA, the CDR3 is TGTGCCATTAGTGGGGTGAGCGGGAATGTGGATGAGCAGTTCTTC.

With respect to this clonotype: Relative to the germline gene, one junction end is altered; a read error may explain this. The genes are TRBV29-1 and TRBJ2-1, with TRBD2 matching over 8 bases. The length of the CDR3 is 13 residues. From germline, CDR1 is SQVTM and CDR2 ANQGSEA. Here the CDR3 DNA reads TGCAGCGTTGGAACGACTAGCGACAATGAGCATTTCTTC. Residues: CSVGTTSDNEHFF.